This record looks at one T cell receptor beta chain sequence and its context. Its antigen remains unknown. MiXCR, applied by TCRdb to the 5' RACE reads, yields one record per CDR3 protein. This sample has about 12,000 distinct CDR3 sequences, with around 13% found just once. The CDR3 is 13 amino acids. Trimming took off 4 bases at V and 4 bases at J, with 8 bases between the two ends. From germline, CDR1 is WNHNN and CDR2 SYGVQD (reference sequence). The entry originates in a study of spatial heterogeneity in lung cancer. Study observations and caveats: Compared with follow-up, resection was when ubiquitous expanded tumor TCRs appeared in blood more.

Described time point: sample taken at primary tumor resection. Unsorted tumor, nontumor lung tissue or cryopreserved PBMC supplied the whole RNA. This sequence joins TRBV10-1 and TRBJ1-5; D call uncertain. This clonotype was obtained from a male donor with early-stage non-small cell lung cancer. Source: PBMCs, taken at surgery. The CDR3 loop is CASSADGNQPQHF. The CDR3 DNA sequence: TGCGCCAGCAGTGCGGACGGTAATCAGCCCCAGCATTTT.